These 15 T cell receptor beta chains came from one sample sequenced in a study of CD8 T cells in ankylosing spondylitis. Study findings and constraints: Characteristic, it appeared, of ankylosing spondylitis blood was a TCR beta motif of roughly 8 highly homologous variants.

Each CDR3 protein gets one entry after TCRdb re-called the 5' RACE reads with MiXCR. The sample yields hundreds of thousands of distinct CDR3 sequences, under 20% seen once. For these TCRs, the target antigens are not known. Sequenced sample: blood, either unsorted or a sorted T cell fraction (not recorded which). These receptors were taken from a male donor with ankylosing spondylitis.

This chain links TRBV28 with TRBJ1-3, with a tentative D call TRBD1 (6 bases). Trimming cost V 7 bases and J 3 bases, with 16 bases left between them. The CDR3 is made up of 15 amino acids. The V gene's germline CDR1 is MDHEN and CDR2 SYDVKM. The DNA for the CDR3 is TGTGCCAGCACCCCCCCCGGACAGTATGGAAACACCATATATTTT. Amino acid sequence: CASTPPGQYGNTIYF. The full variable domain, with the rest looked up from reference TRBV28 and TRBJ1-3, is DVKVTQSSRYLVKRTGEKVFLECVQDMDHENMFWYRQDPGLGLRLIYFSYDVKMKEKGDIPEGYSVSREKKERFSLILESASTNQTSMYLCASTPPGQYGNTIYFGEGSWLTVV.

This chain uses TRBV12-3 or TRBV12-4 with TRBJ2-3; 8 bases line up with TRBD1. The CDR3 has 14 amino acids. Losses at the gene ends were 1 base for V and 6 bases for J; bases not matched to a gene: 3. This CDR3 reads CASSLDTGGDTQYF. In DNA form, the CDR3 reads TGTGCCAGCAGTTTAGACACAGGGGGGGATACGCAGTATTTT.

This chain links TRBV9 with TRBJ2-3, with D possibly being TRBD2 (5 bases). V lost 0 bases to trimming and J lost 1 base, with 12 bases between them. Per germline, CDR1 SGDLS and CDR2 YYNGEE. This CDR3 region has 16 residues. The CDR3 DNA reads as TGTGCCAGCAGCGTAGTTTCGGCGGGCGGCACAGATACGCAGTATTTT. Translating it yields CASSVVSAGGTDTQYF.

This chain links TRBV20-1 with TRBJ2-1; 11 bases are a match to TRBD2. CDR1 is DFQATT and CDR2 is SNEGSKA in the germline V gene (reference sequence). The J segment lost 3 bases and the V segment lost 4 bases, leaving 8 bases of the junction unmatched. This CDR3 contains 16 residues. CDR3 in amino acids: CSATRLAGLIYNEQFF. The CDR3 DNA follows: TGCAGTGCTACCCGACTAGCGGGACTCATCTACAATGAGCAGTTCTTC.

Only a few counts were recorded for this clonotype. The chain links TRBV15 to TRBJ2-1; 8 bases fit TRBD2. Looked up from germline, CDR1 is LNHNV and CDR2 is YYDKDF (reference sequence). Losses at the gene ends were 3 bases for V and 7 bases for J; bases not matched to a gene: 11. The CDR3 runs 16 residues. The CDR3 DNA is TGTGCCACCAGCAGTGCCTTAAGCGGGGGTCTAAATGAGCAGTTCTTC. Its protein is CATSSALSGGLNEQFF.

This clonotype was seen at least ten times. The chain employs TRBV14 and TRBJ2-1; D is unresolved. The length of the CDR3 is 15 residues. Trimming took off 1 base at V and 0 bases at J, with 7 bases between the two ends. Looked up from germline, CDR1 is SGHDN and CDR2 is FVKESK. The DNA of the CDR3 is TGTGCCAGCAGCCAAGTCCCGTTCTCCTACAATGAGCAGTTCTTC. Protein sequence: CASSQVPFSYNEQFF.

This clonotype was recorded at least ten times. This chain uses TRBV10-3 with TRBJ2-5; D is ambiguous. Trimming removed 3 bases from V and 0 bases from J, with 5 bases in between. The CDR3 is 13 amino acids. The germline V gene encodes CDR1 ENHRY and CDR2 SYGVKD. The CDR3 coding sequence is TGTGCCATCAGTGAAACAGACCAAGAGACCCAGTACTTC. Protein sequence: CAISETDQETQYF.

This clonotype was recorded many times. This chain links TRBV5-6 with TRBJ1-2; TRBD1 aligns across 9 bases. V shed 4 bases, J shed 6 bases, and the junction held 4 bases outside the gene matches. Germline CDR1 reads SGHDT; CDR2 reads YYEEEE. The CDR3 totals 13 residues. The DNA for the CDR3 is TGTGCCAGCAGCGCGGGGACAGGGAATGGCTACACCTTC. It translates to CASSAGTGNGYTF.

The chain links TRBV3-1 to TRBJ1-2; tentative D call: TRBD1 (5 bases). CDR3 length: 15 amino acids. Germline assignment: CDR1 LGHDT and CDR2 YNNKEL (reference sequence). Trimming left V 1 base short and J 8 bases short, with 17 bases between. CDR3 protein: CASSQGAAGPKGYTF. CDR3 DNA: TGTGCCAGCAGCCAAGGGGCCGCGGGACCGAAAGGCTACACCTTC.

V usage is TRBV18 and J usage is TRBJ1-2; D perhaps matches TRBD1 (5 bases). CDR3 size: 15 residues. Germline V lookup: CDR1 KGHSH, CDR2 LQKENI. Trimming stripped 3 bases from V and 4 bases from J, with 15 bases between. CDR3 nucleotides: TGTGCCAGCTCACCTGGGACCTCGGAGGGCTATGGCTACACCTTC. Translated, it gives CASSPGTSEGYGYTF. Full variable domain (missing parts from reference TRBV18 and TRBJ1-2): NAGVMQNPRHLVRRRGQEARLRCSPMKGHSHVYWYRQLPEEGLKFMVYLQKENIIDESGMPKERFSAEFPKEGPSILRIQQVVRGDSAAYFCASSPGTSEGYGYTFGSGTRLTVV.

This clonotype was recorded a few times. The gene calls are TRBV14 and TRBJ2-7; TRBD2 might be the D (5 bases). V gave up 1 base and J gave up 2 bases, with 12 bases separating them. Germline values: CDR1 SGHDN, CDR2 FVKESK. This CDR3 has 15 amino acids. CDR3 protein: CASSQGRLPTYEQYF. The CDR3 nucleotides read TGTGCCAGCAGCCAAGGACGACTACCGACCTACGAGCAGTACTTC.

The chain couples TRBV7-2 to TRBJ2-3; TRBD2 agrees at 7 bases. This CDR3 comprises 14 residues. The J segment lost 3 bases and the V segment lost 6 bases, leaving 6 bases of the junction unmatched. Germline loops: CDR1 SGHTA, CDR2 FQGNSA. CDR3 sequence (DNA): TGTGCCAGCAGGCGGACTAGAACGACAGATACGCAGTATTTT. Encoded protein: CASRRTRTTDTQYF.

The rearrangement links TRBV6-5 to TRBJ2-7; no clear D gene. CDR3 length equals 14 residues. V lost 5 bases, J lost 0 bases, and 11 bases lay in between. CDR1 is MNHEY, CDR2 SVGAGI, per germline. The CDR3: CASSNDGNSYEQYF. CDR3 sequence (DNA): TGTGCCAGCAGTAACGACGGTAACTCCTACGAGCAGTACTTC.

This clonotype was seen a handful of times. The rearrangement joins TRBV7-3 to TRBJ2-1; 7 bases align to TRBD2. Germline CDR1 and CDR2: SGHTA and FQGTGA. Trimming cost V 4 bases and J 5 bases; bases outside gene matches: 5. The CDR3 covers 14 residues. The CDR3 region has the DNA TGTGCCAGCAGCTCGACTAGCTTACACAATGAGCAGTTCTTC. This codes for CASSSTSLHNEQFF.

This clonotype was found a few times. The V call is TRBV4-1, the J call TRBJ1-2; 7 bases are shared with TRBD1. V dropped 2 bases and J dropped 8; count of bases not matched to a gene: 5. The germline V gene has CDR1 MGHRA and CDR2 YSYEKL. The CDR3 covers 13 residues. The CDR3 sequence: CASSQRQGLGYTF. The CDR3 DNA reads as TGCGCCAGCAGCCAACGACAGGGCTTAGGCTACACCTTC.